Here is one T cell receptor (beta chain) with its context. This specimen comes from a study of T cell clones after liver transplantation. Study summary: TCRbeta sequencing after a pre-transplant mixed lymphocyte reaction identified graft-donor-reactive clones, later tracked in post-transplant blood.

Only in-frame clones appear in the TCRdb table, and some are missing; sequencing was by immunoSEQ multiplex PCR. The sample shows over 5,500 clones, 70% of them seen only once. Thawed unstimulated PBMCs were FACS-sorted by CD3, CD4 and CD8 into two populations. The V gene's germline CDR1 is SGDLS and CDR2 YYNGEE. The CDR3 runs to 15 residues. V lost 6 bases to trimming and J lost 1 base, with 14 bases between them. The sequence was obtained from a human donor who received a liver transplant. This specimen was CD8+ T cells from blood, taken before liver transplant. This chain uses TRBV9 with TRBJ2-1; D might be TRBD2 (5 bases). DNA of the CDR3: TGTGCCAGCAACCCAAACGGACTTTCCTACAATGAGCAGTTCTTC. It specifies CASNPNGLSYNEQFF.